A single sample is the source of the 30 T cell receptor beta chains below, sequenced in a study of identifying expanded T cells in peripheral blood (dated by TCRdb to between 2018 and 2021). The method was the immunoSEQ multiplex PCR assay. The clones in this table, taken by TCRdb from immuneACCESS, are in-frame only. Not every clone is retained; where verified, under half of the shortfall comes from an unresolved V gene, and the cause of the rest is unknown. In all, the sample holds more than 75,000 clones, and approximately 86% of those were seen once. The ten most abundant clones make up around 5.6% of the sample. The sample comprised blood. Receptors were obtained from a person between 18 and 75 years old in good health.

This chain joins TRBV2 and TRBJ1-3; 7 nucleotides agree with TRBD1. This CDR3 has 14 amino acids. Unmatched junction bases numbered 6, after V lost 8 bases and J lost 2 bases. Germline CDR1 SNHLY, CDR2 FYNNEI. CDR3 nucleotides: TGTGCCAGCTCCGGACAGGCAACTGGAAACACCATATATTTT. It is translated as CASSGQATGNTIYF. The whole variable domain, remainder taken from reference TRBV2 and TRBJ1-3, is EPEVTQTPSHQVTQMGQEVILRCVPISNHLYFYWYRQILGQKVEFLVSFYNNEISEKSEIFDDQFSVERPDGSNFTLKIRSTKLEDSAMYFCASSGQATGNTIYFGEGSWLTVV.

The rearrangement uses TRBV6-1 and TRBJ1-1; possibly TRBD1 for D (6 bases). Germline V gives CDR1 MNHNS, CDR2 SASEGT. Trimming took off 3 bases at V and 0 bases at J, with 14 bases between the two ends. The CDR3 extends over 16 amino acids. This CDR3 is CASSDRVWDMNTEAFF. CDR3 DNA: TGTGCCAGCAGTGACCGTGTTTGGGACATGAACACTGAAGCTTTCTTT.

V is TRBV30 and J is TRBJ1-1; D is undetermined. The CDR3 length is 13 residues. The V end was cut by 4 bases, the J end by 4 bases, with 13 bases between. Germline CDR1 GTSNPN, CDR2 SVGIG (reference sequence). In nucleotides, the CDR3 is TGTGCCTGGAATTTTGTATTCGGCACTGAAGCTTTCTTT. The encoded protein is CAWNFVFGTEAFF.

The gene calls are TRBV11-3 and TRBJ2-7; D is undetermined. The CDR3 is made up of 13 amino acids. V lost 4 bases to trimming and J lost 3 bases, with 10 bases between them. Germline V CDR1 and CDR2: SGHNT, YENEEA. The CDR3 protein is CASSYDEYYEQYF. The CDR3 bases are TGTGCCAGCAGCTACGATGAGTACTACGAGCAGTACTTC.

The CDR3 spells CASSLGDTQYF. For the CDR3, the DNA is TGTGCCAGCAGCCTCGGTGATACGCAGTATTTT. The V call is TRBV14, the J call TRBJ2-3; D is unresolved. The CDR3 loop spans 11 amino acids. Trimming took off 4 bases at V and 6 bases at J, with 5 bases between the two ends. CDR1 is SGHDN, CDR2 FVKESK, per germline.

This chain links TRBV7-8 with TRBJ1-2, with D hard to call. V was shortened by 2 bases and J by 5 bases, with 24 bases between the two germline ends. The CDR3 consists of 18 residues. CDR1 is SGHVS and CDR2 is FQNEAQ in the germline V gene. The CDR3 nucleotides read TGTGCCAGCAGCTTAAAATTCGCGCGGGCCGCGGTGGGGTATGGCTACACCTTC. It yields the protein CASSLKFARAAVGYGYTF.

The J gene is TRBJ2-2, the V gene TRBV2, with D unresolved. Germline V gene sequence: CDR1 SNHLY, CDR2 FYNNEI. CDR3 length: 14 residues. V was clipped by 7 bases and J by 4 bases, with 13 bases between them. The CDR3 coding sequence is TGTGCCAGCACCACAAGGGAACGCACCGGGGAGCTGTTTTTT. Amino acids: CASTTRERTGELFF.

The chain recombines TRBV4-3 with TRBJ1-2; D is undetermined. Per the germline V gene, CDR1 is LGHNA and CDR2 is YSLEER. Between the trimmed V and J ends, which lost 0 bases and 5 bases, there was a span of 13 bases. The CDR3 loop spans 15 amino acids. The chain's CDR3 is CASSQDSVQIYGYTF. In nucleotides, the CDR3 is TGCGCCAGCAGCCAAGATTCGGTTCAGATATATGGCTACACCTTC.

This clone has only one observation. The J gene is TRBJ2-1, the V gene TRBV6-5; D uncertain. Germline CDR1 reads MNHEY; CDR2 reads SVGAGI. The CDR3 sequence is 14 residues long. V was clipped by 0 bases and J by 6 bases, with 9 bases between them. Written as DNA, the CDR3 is TGTGCCAGCAGTTACTCCCCCCTCTCCAATGAGCAGTTCTTC. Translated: CASSYSPLSNEQFF.

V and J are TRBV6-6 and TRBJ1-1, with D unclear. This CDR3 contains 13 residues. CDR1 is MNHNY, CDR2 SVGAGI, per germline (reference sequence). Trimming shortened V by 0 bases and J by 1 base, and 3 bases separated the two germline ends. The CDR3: CASSYSRNTEAFF. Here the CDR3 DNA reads TGTGCCAGCAGTTACTCCCGGAACACTGAAGCTTTCTTT.

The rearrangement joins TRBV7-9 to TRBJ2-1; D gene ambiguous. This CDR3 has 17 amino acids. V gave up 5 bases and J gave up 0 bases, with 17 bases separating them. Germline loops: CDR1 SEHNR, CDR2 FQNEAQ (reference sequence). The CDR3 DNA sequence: TGTGCCAGCAGCCCATCGTCGGTCGATAGCTCCTACAATGAGCAGTTCTTC. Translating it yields CASSPSSVDSSYNEQFF.

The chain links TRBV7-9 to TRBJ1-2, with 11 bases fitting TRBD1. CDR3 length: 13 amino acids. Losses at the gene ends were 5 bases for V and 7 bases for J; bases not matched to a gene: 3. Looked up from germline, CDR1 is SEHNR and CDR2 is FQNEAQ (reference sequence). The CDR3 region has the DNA TGTGCCAGCAGCCCGGGACAGGGGGTTGGCTACACCTTC. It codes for CASSPGQGVGYTF.

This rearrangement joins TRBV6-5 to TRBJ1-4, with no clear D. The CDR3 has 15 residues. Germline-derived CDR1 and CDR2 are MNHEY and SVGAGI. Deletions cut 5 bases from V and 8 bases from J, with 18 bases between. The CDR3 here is CASSAEGTSGEKLFF. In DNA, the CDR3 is TGTGCCAGCAGTGCCGAGGGTACGAGTGGAGAAAAACTGTTTTTT.

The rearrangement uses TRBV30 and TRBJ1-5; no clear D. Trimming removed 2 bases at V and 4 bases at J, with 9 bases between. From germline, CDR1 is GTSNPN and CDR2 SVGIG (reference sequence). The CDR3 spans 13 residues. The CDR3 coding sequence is TGTGCCTGGAGTATGGGAAAAAATCAGCCCCAGCATTTT. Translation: CAWSMGKNQPQHF.

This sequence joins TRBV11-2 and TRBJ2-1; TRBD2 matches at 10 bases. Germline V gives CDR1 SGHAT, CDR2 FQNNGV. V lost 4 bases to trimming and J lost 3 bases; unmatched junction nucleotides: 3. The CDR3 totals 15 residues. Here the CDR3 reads CASSYRTSGYNEQFF. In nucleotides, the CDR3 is TGTGCCAGCAGCTATCGGACTAGCGGCTACAATGAGCAGTTCTTC. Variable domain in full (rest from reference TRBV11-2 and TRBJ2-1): EAGVAQSPRYKIIEKRQSVAFWCNPISGHATLYWYQQILGQGPKLLIQFQNNGVVDDSQLPKDRFSAERLKGVDSTLKIQPAKLEDSAVYLCASSYRTSGYNEQFFGPGTRLTVL.

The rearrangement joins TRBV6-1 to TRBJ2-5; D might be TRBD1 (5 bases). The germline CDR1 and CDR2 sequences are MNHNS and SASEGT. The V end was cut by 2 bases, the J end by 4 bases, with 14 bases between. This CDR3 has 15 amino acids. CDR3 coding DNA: TGTGCCAGCAGTGAATTGTCCAGGGTCGGAGAGACCCAGTACTTC. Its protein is CASSELSRVGETQYF.

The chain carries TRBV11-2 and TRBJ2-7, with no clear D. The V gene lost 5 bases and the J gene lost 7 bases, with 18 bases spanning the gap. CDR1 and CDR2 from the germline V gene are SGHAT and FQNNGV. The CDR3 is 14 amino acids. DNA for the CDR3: TGTGCCAGCAGCCCCACGCGTGCCGGGTTGGAGCAGTACTTC. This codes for CASSPTRAGLEQYF.

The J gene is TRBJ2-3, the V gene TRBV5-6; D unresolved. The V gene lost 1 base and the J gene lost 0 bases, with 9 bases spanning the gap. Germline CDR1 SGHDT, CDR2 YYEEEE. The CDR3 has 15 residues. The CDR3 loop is CASSLRVHSTDTQYF. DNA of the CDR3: TGTGCCAGCAGCTTGAGGGTACATAGCACAGATACGCAGTATTTT.

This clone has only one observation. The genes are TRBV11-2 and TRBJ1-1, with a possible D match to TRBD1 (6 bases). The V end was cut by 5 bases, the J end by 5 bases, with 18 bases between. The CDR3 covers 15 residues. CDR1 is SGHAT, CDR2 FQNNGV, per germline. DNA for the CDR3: TGTGCCAGCAGCCGTACGAACAGGGACTGGACTGAAGCTTTCTTT. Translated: CASSRTNRDWTEAFF.

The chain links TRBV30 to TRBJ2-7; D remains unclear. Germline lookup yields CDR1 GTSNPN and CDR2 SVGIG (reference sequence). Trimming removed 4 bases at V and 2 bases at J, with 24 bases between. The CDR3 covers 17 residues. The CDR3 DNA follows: TGTGCCTGGACAAGCTTTACTGGGCGAAATTCCCCCTACGAGCAGTACTTC. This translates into CAWTSFTGRNSPYEQYF.

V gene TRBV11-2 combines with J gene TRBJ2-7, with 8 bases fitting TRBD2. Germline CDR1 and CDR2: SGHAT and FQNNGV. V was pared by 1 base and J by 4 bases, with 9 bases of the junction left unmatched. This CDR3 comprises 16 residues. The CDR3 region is CASSLAPLAEQYEQYF. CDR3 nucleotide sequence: TGTGCCAGCAGCTTAGCCCCACTAGCGGAGCAGTACGAGCAGTACTTC.

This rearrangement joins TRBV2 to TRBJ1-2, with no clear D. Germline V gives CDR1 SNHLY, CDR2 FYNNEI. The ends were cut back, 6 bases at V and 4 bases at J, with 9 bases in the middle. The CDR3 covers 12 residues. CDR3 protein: CASSGMIYGYTF. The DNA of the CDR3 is TGTGCCAGCAGCGGGATGATCTATGGCTACACCTTC.

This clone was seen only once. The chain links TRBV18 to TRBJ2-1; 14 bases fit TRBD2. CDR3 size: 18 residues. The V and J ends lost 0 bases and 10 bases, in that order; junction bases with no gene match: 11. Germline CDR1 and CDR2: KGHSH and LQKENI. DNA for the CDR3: TGTGCCAGCTCACCACCCTTACTGGGACTAGCGGGGGTTTGGGAGCAGTTCTTC. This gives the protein CASSPPLLGLAGVWEQFF.

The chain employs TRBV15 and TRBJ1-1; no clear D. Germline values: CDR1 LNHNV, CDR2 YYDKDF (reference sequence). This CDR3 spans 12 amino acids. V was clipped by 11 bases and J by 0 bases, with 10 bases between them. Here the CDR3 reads CASGGLNTEAFF. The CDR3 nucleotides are TGTGCCTCGGGAGGCCTGAACACTGAAGCTTTCTTT.

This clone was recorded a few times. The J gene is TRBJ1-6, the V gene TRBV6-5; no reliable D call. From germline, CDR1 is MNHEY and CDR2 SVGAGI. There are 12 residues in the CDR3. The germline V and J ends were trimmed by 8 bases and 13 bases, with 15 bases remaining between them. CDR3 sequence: CASRQASLPLHF. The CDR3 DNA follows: TGTGCCAGCCGGCAGGCTTCTTTGCCCCTCCACTTT.

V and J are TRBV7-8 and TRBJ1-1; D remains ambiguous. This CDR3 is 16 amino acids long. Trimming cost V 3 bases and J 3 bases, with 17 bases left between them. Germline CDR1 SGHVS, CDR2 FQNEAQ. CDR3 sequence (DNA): TGTGCCAGCAGCTTGTTAATGGCCCTCCGGGACACTGAAGCTTTCTTT. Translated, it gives CASSLLMALRDTEAFF. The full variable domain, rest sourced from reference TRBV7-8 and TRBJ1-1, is GAGVSQSPRYKVAKRGQDVALRCDPISGHVSLFWYQQALGQGPEFLTYFQNEAQLDKSGLPSDRFFAERPEGSVSTLKIQRTQQEDSAVYLCASSLLMALRDTEAFFGQGTRLTVV.

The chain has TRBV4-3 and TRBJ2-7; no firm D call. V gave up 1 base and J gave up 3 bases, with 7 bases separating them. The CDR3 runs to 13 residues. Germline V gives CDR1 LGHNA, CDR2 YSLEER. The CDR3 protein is CASSQGIHYEQYF. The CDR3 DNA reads TGCGCCAGCAGCCAAGGTATCCACTACGAGCAGTACTTC.

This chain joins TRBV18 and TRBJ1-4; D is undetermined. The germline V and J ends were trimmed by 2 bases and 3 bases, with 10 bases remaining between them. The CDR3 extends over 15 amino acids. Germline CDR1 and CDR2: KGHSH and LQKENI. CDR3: CASSPENGANEKLFF. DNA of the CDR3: TGTGCCAGCTCACCAGAGAACGGGGCTAATGAAAAACTGTTTTTT.

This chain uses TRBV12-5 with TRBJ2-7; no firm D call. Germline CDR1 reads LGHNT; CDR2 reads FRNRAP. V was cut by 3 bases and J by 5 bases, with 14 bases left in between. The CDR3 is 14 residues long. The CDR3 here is CASGFFRAGHEQYF. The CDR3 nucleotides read TGTGCTAGTGGTTTCTTCCGGGCAGGCCACGAGCAGTACTTC.

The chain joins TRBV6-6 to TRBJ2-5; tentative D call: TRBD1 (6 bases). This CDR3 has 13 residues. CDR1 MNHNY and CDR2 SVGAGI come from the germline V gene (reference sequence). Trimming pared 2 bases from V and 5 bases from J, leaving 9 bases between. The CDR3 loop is CASSYQGRETQYF. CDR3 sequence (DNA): TGTGCCAGCAGTTACCAGGGGCGGGAGACCCAGTACTTC.